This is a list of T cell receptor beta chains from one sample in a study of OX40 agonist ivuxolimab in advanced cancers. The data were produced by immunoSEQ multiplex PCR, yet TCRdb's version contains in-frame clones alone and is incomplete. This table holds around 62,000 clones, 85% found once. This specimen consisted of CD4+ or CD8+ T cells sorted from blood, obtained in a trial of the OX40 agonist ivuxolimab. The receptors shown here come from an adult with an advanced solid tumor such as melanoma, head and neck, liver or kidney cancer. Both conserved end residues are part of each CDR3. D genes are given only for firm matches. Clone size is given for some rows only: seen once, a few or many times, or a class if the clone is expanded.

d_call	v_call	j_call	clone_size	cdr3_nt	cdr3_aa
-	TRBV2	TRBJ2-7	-	TGTGCCAGCAGGGGACGGGGATACGAGCAGTACTTC	CASRGRGYEQYF
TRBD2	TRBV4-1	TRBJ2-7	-	TGCGCCAGCAGCCCCGGGCTAGCGGGGGGGCTATACGAGCAGTACTTC	CASSPGLAGGLYEQYF
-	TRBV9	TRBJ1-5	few	TGTGCCAGCAGCGCCCAAGGGGGGTTTAATCAGCCCCAGCATTTT	CASSAQGGFNQPQHF
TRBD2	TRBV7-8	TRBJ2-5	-	TGTGCCAGCAGCCCAGCGGGGAACGGGGAGACCCAGTACTTC	CASSPAGNGETQYF
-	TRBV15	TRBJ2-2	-	TGTGCCACCAGCAGAGATCGGAGCGGAGGAGCCGGGGAGCTGTTTTTT	CATSRDRSGGAGELFF
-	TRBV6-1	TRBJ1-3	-	TGTGCCAGCAGTGAAGCAGTGTTCTCTGGAAACACCATATATTTT	CASSEAVFSGNTIYF
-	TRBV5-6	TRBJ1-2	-	TGTGCCAGCAGCTTGAGGAACTATGGCTACACCTTC	CASSLRNYGYTF
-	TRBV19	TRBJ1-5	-	TGTGCCAGTAGTATACGGACCCAGCCCCAGCATTTT	CASSIRTQPQHF
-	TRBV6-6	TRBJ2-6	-	TGTGCCAGCCAGAGCTCTGGGGCCAACGTCCTGACTTTC	CASQSSGANVLTF
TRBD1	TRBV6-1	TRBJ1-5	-	TGTGCCAGCAGTGAAGGGGCCAGGGGGCTGGGTCAGCCCCAGCATTTT	CASSEGARGLGQPQHF
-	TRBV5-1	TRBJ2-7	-	TGCGCCAGCAGGCGTGAAGTCTCAGGGGCCCGGGAGCAGTACTTC	CASRREVSGAREQYF
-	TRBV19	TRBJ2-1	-	TGTGCCAGTAGTATGATGCGGAACAATGAGCAGTTCTTC	CASSMMRNNEQFF
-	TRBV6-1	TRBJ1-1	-	TGTGCCAGCAGTGAAATTGACGTTGTACACACTGAAGCTTTCTTT	CASSEIDVVHTEAFF
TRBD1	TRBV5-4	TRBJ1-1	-	TGTGCCAGCAGCCCTGGGACAGGGGCTATGAACACTGAAGCTTTCTTT	CASSPGTGAMNTEAFF
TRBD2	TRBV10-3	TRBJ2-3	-	TGTGCCATCCGCCCGGGACTAGCAGCAGATACGCAGTATTTT	CAIRPGLAADTQYF
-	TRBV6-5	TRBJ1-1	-	TGTGCCAGCAGTTACTGGGGGAACACTGAAGCTTTCTTT	CASSYWGNTEAFF
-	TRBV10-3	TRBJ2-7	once	TGTGCCATCAGTGAGCCCCCGGGTGGGACATCAAGCTCCTACGAGCAGTACTTC	CAISEPPGGTSSSYEQYF
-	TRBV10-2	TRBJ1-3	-	TGCGCCAGCAGTGCCACGGCGGGAAACACCATATATTTT	CASSATAGNTIYF
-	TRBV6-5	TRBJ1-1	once	TGTGCCAGCAGTTACTCGAGGCCGACGAACACTGAAGCTTTCTTT	CASSYSRPTNTEAFF
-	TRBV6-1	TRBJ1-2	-	TGTGCCAGCAGTGATGACCCCCAATTCTATGGCTACACCTTC	CASSDDPQFYGYTF
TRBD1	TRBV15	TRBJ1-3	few	TGTGCCACCAGCAGAGATTTTGACAGGGGCGGCTCTGGAAACACCATATATTTT	CATSRDFDRGGSGNTIYF
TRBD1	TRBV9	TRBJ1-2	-	TGTGCCAGCAGCGTAGGGACAGGGCGAAACTATGGCTACACCTTC	CASSVGTGRNYGYTF
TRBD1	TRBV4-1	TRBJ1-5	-	TGCGCCAGCAGCCGGAGCCCAGGGGGCAGTCAGCCCCAGCATTTT	CASSRSPGGSQPQHF
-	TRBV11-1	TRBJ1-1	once	TGTGCCAGCAGCCGACAGAGGAACACTGAAGCTTTCTTT	CASSRQRNTEAFF
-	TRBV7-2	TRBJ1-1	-	TGTGCCAGCAGCTCCCAAGGACAACTGAACACTGAAGCTTTCTTT	CASSSQGQLNTEAFF
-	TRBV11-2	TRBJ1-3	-	TGTGCCAGCAGCTTAGACTTATCTGGAAACACCATATATTTT	CASSLDLSGNTIYF
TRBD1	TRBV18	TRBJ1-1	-	TGTGCCAGCTCACCCACAGGGGGCACTGAAGCTTTCTTT	CASSPTGGTEAFF
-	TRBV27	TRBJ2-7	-	TGTGCCAGCAGTTTAGTTGTGGGACTGTCCTACGAGCAGTACTTC	CASSLVVGLSYEQYF